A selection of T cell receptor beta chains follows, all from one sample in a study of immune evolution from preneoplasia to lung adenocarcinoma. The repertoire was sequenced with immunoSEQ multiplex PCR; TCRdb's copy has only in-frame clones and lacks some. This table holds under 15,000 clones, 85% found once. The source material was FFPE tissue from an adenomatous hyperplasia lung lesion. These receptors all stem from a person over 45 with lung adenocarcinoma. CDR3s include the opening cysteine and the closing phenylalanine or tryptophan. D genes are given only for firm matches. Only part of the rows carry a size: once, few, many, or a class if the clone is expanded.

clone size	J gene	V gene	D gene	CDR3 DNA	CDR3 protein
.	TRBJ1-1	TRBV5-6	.	TGTGCCAGCAGCTTTCAGGAGAACACTGAAGCTTTCTTT	CASSFQENTEAFF
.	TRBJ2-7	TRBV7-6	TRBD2	TGTGCCAGCAGCTTAGCGGCTAGCGGGAAATACGAGCAGTACTTC	CASSLAASGKYEQYF
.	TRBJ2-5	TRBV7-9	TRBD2	TGTGCCAGCAGCTTAGGACTAGCGGGAGAGTTTGAAGAGACCCAGTACTTC	CASSLGLAGEFEETQYF
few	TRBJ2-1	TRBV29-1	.	TGCAGCGTTGATCGGCTACTCAATGAGCAGTTCTTC	CSVDRLLNEQFF
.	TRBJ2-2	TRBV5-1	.	TGCGCCAGCAAGCATCTGACAGGTCCCGGGGAGCTGTTTTTT	CASKHLTGPGELFF
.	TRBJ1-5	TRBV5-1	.	TGCGCCAGCAGCTTGGAACCGGGAGGGGGTCAGCCCCAGCATTTT	CASSLEPGGGQPQHF
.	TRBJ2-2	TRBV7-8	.	TGTGCCAGCAGCTTCCTAGAGACCGGGGAGCTGTTTTTT	CASSFLETGELFF
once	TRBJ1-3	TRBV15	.	TGTGCCACCAGCAGACGCGGAGTTACCGACTCTGGAAACACCATATATTTT	CATSRRGVTDSGNTIYF
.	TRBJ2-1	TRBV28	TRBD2	TGTGCCAGCAGTTTATACGCGGGAGGTCTTAGGGTCTTC	CASSLYAGGLRVF
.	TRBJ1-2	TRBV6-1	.	TGTGCCAGCAGTGATGGGCCGACAGAAAACTATGGCTACACCTTC	CASSDGPTENYGYTF
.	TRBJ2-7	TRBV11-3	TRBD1	TGTGCCAGCAGCTCGAGGACAGGGGGCTACGAGCAGTACTTC	CASSSRTGGYEQYF
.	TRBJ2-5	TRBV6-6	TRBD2	TGTGCCAGCAGTTACTATAGCGGGGATCAAGAGACCCAGTACTTC	CASSYYSGDQETQYF
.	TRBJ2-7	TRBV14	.	TGTGCCAGCAGCCGAAACCTTCCCCCTGGCGAGCAGTACTTC	CASSRNLPPGEQYF
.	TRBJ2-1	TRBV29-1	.	TGCAGCGTACGAGGGGGTTCGAGCTCCTACAATGAGCAGTTCTTC	CSVRGGSSSYNEQFF
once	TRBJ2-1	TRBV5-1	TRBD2	TGCGCCAGCAGCGCCGGGACTAACTCCTACAATGAGCAGTTCTTC	CASSAGTNSYNEQFF
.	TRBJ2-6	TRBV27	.	TGTGCCAGCAGCTCACCCGACTGGGCCAACGTCCTGACTTTC	CASSSPDWANVLTF
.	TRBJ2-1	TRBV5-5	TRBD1	TGTGCCAGCAGCCCCGGGACAGCGAACAATGAGCAGTTCTTC	CASSPGTANNEQFF
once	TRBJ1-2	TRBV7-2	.	TGTGCCAGCAGCTTAAACTCCAGATCAGACTATGGCTACACCTTC	CASSLNSRSDYGYTF
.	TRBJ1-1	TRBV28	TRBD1	TGTGCCAGCAGTCCCACGGACAGGGGGGAAGCTTTCTTT	CASSPTDRGEAFF
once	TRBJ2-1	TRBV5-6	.	TGTGCCAGCAGCTGGGGAGGAGGGTACTACAATGAGCAGTTCTTC	CASSWGGGYYNEQFF
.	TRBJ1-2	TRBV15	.	TGTGCCACCAGCAGAGATCGCAGGGGCTATGGCTACACCTTC	CATSRDRRGYGYTF
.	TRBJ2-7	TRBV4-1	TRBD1	TGCGCCAGCACCCCGGGGGACAGGGTGACGTCCGAGCAGTACTTC	CASTPGDRVTSEQYF
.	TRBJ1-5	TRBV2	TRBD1	TGTGCCAGCAGCGGTGACAGGGGGCTCGGCAATCAGCCCCAGCATTTT	CASSGDRGLGNQPQHF
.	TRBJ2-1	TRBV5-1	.	TGCGCCAGCAGCCTCGGACTGTTCAACGATGAGCAGTTCTTC	CASSLGLFNDEQFF
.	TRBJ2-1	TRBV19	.	TGTGCCAGTAGTACACGACACAGCCTCAGGGACTCCTACAATGAGCAGTTCTTC	CASSTRHSLRDSYNEQFF
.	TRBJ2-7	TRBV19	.	TGTGCCAGTAGTAAAACAGGTTCTCAAGTGGAGCAGTACTTC	CASSKTGSQVEQYF
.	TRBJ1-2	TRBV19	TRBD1	TGTGCCAGTAGTACTACAGGGGGAGATGGCTACACCTTC	CASSTTGGDGYTF
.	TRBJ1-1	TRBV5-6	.	TGTGCCAGCAGCTTGAACCGGAGGGAAGCTTTCTTT	CASSLNRREAFF
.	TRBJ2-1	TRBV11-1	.	TGTGCCAGCTGCGTGGCGGGGTCCTACAATGAGCAGTTCTTC	CASCVAGSYNEQFF
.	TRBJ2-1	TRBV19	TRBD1	TGTGCCAGTAGTCGTTGGGGGACAGGGGTCAATGAGCAGTTCTTC	CASSRWGTGVNEQFF
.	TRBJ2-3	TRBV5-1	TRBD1	TGCGCCAGCAGCCCACGGACAGGGTTGGCAGATACGCAGTATTTT	CASSPRTGLADTQYF
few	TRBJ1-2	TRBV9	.	TGTGCCAGCATCCTAAGGGGATTCTATGGCTACACCTTC	CASILRGFYGYTF
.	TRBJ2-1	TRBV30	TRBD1	TGTGCCTGGAGTGTGTCGGGACAGGGTTGGGATGAGCAGTTCTTC	CAWSVSGQGWDEQFF
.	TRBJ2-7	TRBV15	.	TGTGCCACCAGCAGAGATAAGGCAGGGGAGGTGCAGTACTTC	CATSRDKAGEVQYF
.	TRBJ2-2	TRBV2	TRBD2	TGTGCCAGCAAAGTCGAGGGAGGGCCGACCGGGGAGCTGTTTTTT	CASKVEGGPTGELFF
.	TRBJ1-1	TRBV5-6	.	TGTGCCAGCAGCTTGCGGGCCTATAACACTGAAGCTTTCTTT	CASSLRAYNTEAFF
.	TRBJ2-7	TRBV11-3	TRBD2	TGTGCCAGCAGCTTAACTAGCGCCCGGGAGCAGTACTTC	CASSLTSAREQYF
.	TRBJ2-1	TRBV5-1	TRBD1	TGCGCCAGTAGACAGGGGGAGAGCTCCTACAATGAGCAGTTCTTC	CASRQGESSYNEQFF
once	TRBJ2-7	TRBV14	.	TGTGCCAGCAGCCAAAACTCCTACGAGCAGTACTTC	CASSQNSYEQYF
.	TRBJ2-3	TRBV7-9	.	TGTGCCAGCAGCTTAATTGGGCATGATACGCAGTATTTT	CASSLIGHDTQYF
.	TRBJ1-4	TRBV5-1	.	TGCGCCAGCAGCTTGGTCACGGGCGCGGATGTGGAAAAACTGTTTTTT	CASSLVTGADVEKLFF
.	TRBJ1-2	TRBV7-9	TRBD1	TGTGCCAGCAGCTTAGGGGGACAGGGGGATGGCTACACCTTC	CASSLGGQGDGYTF
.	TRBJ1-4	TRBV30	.	TGTGCCTGGAGCGAAGATCCGGGACGAAAACTGTTTTTT	CAWSEDPGRKLFF
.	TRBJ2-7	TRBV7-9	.	TGTGCCAGCAGCTATGGGGGGGCGAGGTACGAGCAGTACTTC	CASSYGGARYEQYF
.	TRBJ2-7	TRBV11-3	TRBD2	TGTGCCAGCAGCTTAGAGGGGACTAGCTCGTCCGAGCAGTACTTC	CASSLEGTSSSEQYF
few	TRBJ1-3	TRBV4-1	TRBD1	TGCGCCAGCAGCCAAGAGACAGGGCTCATCTCTGGAAACACCATATATTTT	CASSQETGLISGNTIYF
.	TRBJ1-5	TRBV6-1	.	TGTGCCAGCATCGGTGGGGGAAACAATCAGCCCCAGCATTTT	CASIGGGNNQPQHF
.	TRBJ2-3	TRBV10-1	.	TGCGCCAGCAGTGACCTCTTGGAGTCCCTCGACACAGATACGCAGTATTTT	CASSDLLESLDTDTQYF
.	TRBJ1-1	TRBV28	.	TGTGCCAGCAGCGCGGGGAGCACTGAAGCTTTCTTT	CASSAGSTEAFF
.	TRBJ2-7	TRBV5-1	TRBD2	TGCGCCAGCAGCCAGATTAGCGGGAGTACGGCCTACGAGCAGTACTTC	CASSQISGSTAYEQYF
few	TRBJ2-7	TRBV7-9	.	TGTGCCAGCAGCTCCAAGGGGGACGGCTACGAGCAGTACTTC	CASSSKGDGYEQYF
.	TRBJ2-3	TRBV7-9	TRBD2	TGTGCCAGCAGCTCGGGACTAGCGGGAGCCGCTCACCTATTT	CASSSGLAGAAHLF
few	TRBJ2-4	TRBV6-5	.	TGTGCCAGCAGTTACTCGTGGGACACAAACATTCAGTACTTC	CASSYSWDTNIQYF
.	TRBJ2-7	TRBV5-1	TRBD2	TGCGCCAGCAGCCTCACAGCGGGAGGCCTCCACGAGCAGTACTTC	CASSLTAGGLHEQYF
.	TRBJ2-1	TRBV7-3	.	TGTGCCAGCAGTCCCGGAACTGGGAATCAAGATGAGCAGTTCTTC	CASSPGTGNQDEQFF
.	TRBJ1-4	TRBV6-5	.	TGTGCCAGCAGTTACCGGGTTGGCACCGGGCATGAAAAACTGTTTTTT	CASSYRVGTGHEKLFF
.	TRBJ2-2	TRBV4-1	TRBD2	TGCGCCAGCAGCCCCCTCGGGAGGGCAGTCACGAACACCGGGGAGCTGTTTTTT	CASSPLGRAVTNTGELFF
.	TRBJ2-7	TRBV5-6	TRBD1	TGTGCCAGCAGCTCCGTAGACAGGGACGAGCAGTACTTC	CASSSVDRDEQYF
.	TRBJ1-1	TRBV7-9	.	TGTGCCAGCAGCTTATACACAGAGACTGAAGCTTTCTTT	CASSLYTETEAFF
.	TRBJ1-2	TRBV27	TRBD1	TGTGCCAGCAGTTTATCGGCCCAGGGGGGCGGTGGCTACACCTTC	CASSLSAQGGGGYTF